These 19 T cell receptor beta chains came from one sample sequenced in a study of T cells in localized non-small cell lung cancer. Some clones are missing from TCRdb's copy, which holds only in-frame ones; the method was immunoSEQ multiplex PCR. This table holds around 1,800 clones, under 25% found once. This sample comprised normal lung tissue next to the tumor, obtained before any cancer treatment. These receptors came from a woman aged 40-75 years with stage I lung adenocarcinoma.

This sequence joins TRBV10-2 and TRBJ2-3; D perhaps matches TRBD1 (6 bases). This CDR3 region has 14 residues. With 5 bases removed from V and 4 bases from J, the gap between germline ends came to 13 bases. Germline assignment: CDR1 WSHSY and CDR2 SAAADI. The CDR3 nucleotides read TGCGCCAGCAGTCAAACAGGGAGCCCAGATACGCAGTATTTT. It yields the protein CASSQTGSPDTQYF.

By share, this clone ranks as large. The gene calls are TRBV6-8 and TRBJ2-3; 8 bases align to TRBD2. The junction had 9 bases not matched to a gene; V was cut back by 8 bases and J by 2 bases. The CDR3 runs 15 residues. CDR1 MNHGY and CDR2 SAAAGT come from the germline V gene. The CDR3 sequence is CASWGAGGPTDTQYF. As DNA, the CDR3 is TGTGCCAGCTGGGGGGCGGGGGGCCCCACAGATACGCAGTATTTT.

The V call is TRBV5-1, the J call TRBJ2-1; TRBD2 matches 8 bases. Germline CDR1 and CDR2: SGHRS and YFSETQ. The CDR3 covers 15 residues. The J segment lost 9 bases and the V segment lost 0 bases, leaving 8 bases of the junction unmatched. The CDR3 DNA reads as TGCGCCAGCAGCTTGGCCCCCGGGGGGGCAGGTGAGCAGTTCTTC. This codes for CASSLAPGGAGEQFF.

This clone appeared a few times. The CDR3 DNA sequence: TGCGCCAGCAGCCGGCCCATGGCGGGGGGGCACAATGAGCAGTTCTTC. It is translated as CASSRPMAGGHNEQFF. The chain joins TRBV4-1 to TRBJ2-1; TRBD2 matches 9 bases. Germline V gene sequence: CDR1 MGHRA, CDR2 YSYEKL. The trim removed 4 bases at V and 5 bases at J, leaving 9 bases unmatched. This CDR3 region has 16 residues.

This clone is medium-sized by share. The V gene is TRBV6-8, the J gene TRBJ1-1; TRBD1 is a possible D gene (5 bases). Germline V gives CDR1 MNHGY, CDR2 SAAAGT. The CDR3 is made up of 15 amino acids. The V gene lost 5 bases and the J gene lost 1 base, with 14 bases spanning the gap. This CDR3 reads CASSLRVRGNTEAFF. CDR3 sequence (DNA): TGTGCCAGCAGTCTCAGGGTGAGGGGGAACACTGAAGCTTTCTTT.

This clone was seen a few times. The genes are TRBV6-8 and TRBJ1-4; 8 bases align to TRBD1. Trimming at V came to 0 bases and at J to 5 bases, leaving 8 bases not matched to a gene. Germline loops: CDR1 MNHGY, CDR2 SAAAGT. This CDR3 is 17 amino acids long. CDR3 coding DNA: TGTGCCAGCAGTTACTCGATGGCAGGGGGCTTGAATGAAAAACTGTTTTTT. This translates into CASSYSMAGGLNEKLFF.

V and J are TRBV6-8 and TRBJ2-7, with D perhaps matching TRBD1 (6 bases). Germline-derived CDR1 and CDR2 are MNHGY and SAAAGT. V lost 6 bases and J 2 bases, leaving 20 bases between the germline ends. The CDR3 extends over 16 amino acids. CDR3 nucleotides: TGTGCCAGCAGGATTCAGATATCGGGACACCCCTACGAGCAGTACTTC. It encodes CASRIQISGHPYEQYF.

There are a few counts of this clone. This chain uses TRBV11-3 with TRBJ2-5, with D tentatively TRBD1 or TRBD2 (7 bases each). V dropped 3 bases and J dropped 3 bases, with 14 bases sitting between them. The CDR3 extends over 15 amino acids. The germline V gene has CDR1 SGHNT and CDR2 YENEEA. CDR3 nucleotides: TGTGCCAGCAGCTTCGGCCAGGGGGGGAAAGAGACCCAGTACTTC. As protein: CASSFGQGGKETQYF.

This chain joins TRBV15 and TRBJ1-1; tentative D call: TRBD1 (5 bases). The V end was cut by 7 bases, the J end by 1 base, with 16 bases between. Per germline, CDR1 LNHNV and CDR2 YYDKDF (reference sequence). The length of the CDR3 is 15 residues. The CDR3 nucleotides are TGTGCCACCAAAGAGGGTGGGGGGGAGAACACTGAAGCTTTCTTT. Translating it yields CATKEGGGENTEAFF.

A few counts support this clone. The chain uses TRBV9 and TRBJ1-5; the D is unclear. Trimming removed 5 bases at V and 7 bases at J, with 13 bases between. The CDR3 consists of 13 residues. Germline V lookup: CDR1 SGDLS, CDR2 YYNGEE. CDR3 region: CASSEGRQQPQHF. The CDR3, as DNA: TGTGCCAGCAGTGAAGGACGACAACAGCCCCAGCATTTT.

V gene TRBV11-3 combines with J gene TRBJ2-7; 8 positions agree with TRBD1. Per the germline V gene, CDR1 is SGHNT and CDR2 is YENEEA. CDR3 length: 17 residues. The J segment lost 3 bases and the V segment lost 1 base, leaving 11 bases of the junction unmatched. DNA for the CDR3: TGTGCCAGCAGCTTAGTTGGGGCCGGGACAGGTAACTACGAGCAGTACTTC. Amino acid sequence: CASSLVGAGTGNYEQYF. The whole variable domain, remainder taken from reference TRBV11-3 and TRBJ2-7, is EAGVVQSPRYKIIEKKQPVAFWCNPISGHNTLYWYLQNLGQGPELLIRYENEEAVDDSQLPKDRFSAERLKGVDSTLKIQPAELGDSAVYLCASSLVGAGTGNYEQYFGPGTRLTVT.

This clone appeared a few times. V gene TRBV9 combines with J gene TRBJ2-7; D may be TRBD1 or TRBD2 (5 bases each). V was clipped by 5 bases and J by 2 bases, with 14 bases between them. The CDR3 consists of 14 residues. Germline V CDR1 and CDR2: SGDLS, YYNGEE. The CDR3 spells CASSEGRITYEQYF. DNA of the CDR3: TGTGCCAGCAGTGAGGGGCGAATAACCTACGAGCAGTACTTC.

This clone is deemed medium-sized (0.01 to 0.1%). V gene TRBV6-8 combines with J gene TRBJ2-1; no clear D gene. CDR1 is MNHGY and CDR2 is SAAAGT in the germline V gene. V lost 7 bases and J lost 6, with 16 bases in between. This CDR3 comprises 14 residues. The CDR3 reads CASTYSAVGNEQFF. CDR3 nucleotide sequence: TGTGCCAGCACCTACTCGGCGGTCGGCAATGAGCAGTTCTTC.

Sample share makes this clone medium-sized. V is TRBV6-8 and J is TRBJ1-2, with 8 positions matching TRBD1. Germline V gene data show CDR1 as MNHGY and CDR2 as SAAAGT. After removal of 5 bases from V and 1 base from J, the junction contained 6 bases not matched to a gene. The CDR3 sequence is 15 residues long. CDR3 DNA sequence: TGTGCCAGCAGTGTATCGACAGGGGTTAACTATGGCTACACCTTC. This sequence encodes CASSVSTGVNYGYTF.

By sample fraction, this clone is medium-sized. The CDR3 spells CASSYYRLAGESDTQYF. DNA for the CDR3: TGTGCCAGCAGTTACTATAGACTAGCGGGGGAGTCCGATACGCAGTATTTT. The gene calls are TRBV6-8 and TRBJ2-3; 12 bases are a match to TRBD2. This CDR3 has 17 residues. The ends lost 1 base at V and 6 bases at J; junction bases unmatched: 8. CDR1 and CDR2 from the germline V gene are MNHGY and SAAAGT.

The V and J genes are TRBV15 and TRBJ1-4, with 7 bases that match TRBD1. This CDR3 has 15 residues. CDR1 is LNHNV and CDR2 is YYDKDF in the germline V gene (reference sequence). V was pared by 1 base and J by 8 bases, with 7 bases of the junction left unmatched. The CDR3 DNA reads as TGTGCCACCAGCAGAGCCCGACAGGGAGGGGAAAAACTGTTTTTT. Translated, it gives CATSRARQGGEKLFF.

This clone was picked up a small number of times. The chain is built from TRBV11-3 and TRBJ1-5; D gene ambiguous. From germline, CDR1 is SGHNT and CDR2 YENEEA. Trimming took off 5 bases at V and 1 base at J, with 9 bases between the two ends. The CDR3 is 14 amino acids. The CDR3 nucleotides are TGTGCCAGCAGCCCCCCCAGAAGCAATCAGCCCCAGCATTTT. This gives the protein CASSPPRSNQPQHF.

This clone was seen more than once but under ten times. V is TRBV7-1 and J is TRBJ1-3; D is perhaps TRBD1 (6 bases). TRBV7-1 is classed as an ORF, of uncertain function. The V and J ends lost 5 bases and 4 bases respectively, with 9 bases between them. CDR3 length: 13 amino acids. The DNA of the CDR3 is TGTGCCAGCAGCCTGGGACAAGGAAACACCATATATTTT. As protein: CASSLGQGNTIYF.

V and J are TRBV12-5 and TRBJ1-2, with D perhaps matching TRBD1 (5 bases). V lost 2 bases and J lost 5, with 24 bases in between. Germline V gives CDR1 LGHNT, CDR2 FRNRAP. CDR3 size: 18 residues. This CDR3 is CASGLPLGFPGSKYGYTF. In DNA, the CDR3 is TGTGCTAGTGGTTTGCCCCTGGGGTTTCCAGGGAGTAAATATGGCTACACCTTC.